The 12 T cell receptor beta chains listed next were all sequenced from one sample in a study of cytomegalovirus exposure and HLA in healthy donors. PCR involved 60 Vbeta and 13 Jbeta primers. Sequencing was performed with immunoSEQ multiplex PCR; in TCRdb, only in-frame clones are kept and a portion is missing. The sample features more than 100,000 clones, with around 1.5% in its top ten. The sample taken for sequencing was PBMCs. The source of these receptors is a woman in her forties in good health and CMV-seronegative.

The V and J genes are TRBV28 and TRBJ2-7; the match to TRBD1 covers 9 bases. From germline, CDR1 is MDHEN and CDR2 SYDVKM. This CDR3 comprises 12 residues. V shed 6 bases, J shed 7 bases, and the junction held 4 bases outside the gene matches. This chain's CDR3 is CASSMTGGEQYV. Here the CDR3 DNA reads TGTGCCAGCAGCATGACAGGGGGTGAGCAGTACGTC.

CDR3 sequence reads: CASSAGQTNTGELFF. CDR3 in DNA: TGTGCCAGCAGTGCGGGACAGACGAACACCGGGGAGCTGTTTTTT. This rearrangement joins TRBV27 to TRBJ2-2, with D maybe TRBD1 (7 bases). The ends were cut back, 5 bases at V and 0 bases at J, with 10 bases in the middle. Germline V CDR1 and CDR2: MNHEY, SMNVEV (reference sequence). This CDR3 is built from 15 residues.

The J gene is TRBJ1-1, the V gene TRBV7-9, with 9 bases lining up with TRBD1. The CDR3 loop spans 13 amino acids. With 4 bases clipped from V and 8 bases from J, the junction kept 5 bases outside the gene matches. The germline V gene encodes CDR1 SEHNR and CDR2 FQNEAQ (reference sequence). CDR3 residues: CASSYTGQGEAFF. As DNA, the CDR3 is TGTGCCAGCAGCTACACCGGACAGGGGGAAGCTTTCTTT.

Worth noting for this clone: A read error may account for a junction end that differs from germline. The gene calls are TRBV7-9 and TRBJ2-1; D is unresolved. The length of the CDR3 is 16 residues. Looked up from germline, CDR1 is SEHNR and CDR2 is FQNEAQ (reference sequence). As DNA, the CDR3 is TGTGCCAGCAGCTTAGAGAAGGCGAGCTCCTACAGTGAGCAGTTCTTC. It is translated as CASSLEKASSYSEQFF.

The genes are TRBV5-5 and TRBJ1-3, with D unclear. Looked up from germline, CDR1 is SGHKS and CDR2 is YYEKEE (reference sequence). The V gene lost 1 base and the J gene lost 2 bases, with 10 bases spanning the gap. The CDR3 loop spans 15 amino acids. CDR3 residues: CASSLFPRPGNTIYF. The CDR3 coding sequence is TGTGCCAGCAGCTTGTTCCCTAGACCTGGAAACACCATATATTTT.

The V and J genes are TRBV6-5 and TRBJ1-1; possibly TRBD1 for D (6 bases). The germline V and J ends were trimmed by 6 bases and 2 bases, with 10 bases remaining between them. Germline values: CDR1 MNHEY, CDR2 SVGAGI. This CDR3 has 13 amino acids. Here the CDR3 reads CASSRGENTEAFF. CDR3 coding DNA: TGTGCCAGCAGCAGGGGTGAAAACACTGAAGCTTTCTTT.

This clone is identified as medium-sized from frequency. The genes are TRBV6-1 and TRBJ1-3; D not certain. This CDR3 region has 15 residues. CDR1 is MNHNS, CDR2 SASEGT, per germline. Trimming left V 1 base short and J 0 bases short, with 7 bases between. CDR3 sequence (DNA): TGTGCCAGCAGTGAAGTCGGCGGCTCTGGAAACACCATATATTTT. Protein sequence: CASSEVGGSGNTIYF.

V gene TRBV6-4 combines with J gene TRBJ1-2; D is possibly TRBD1 (6 bases). CDR1 is MRHNA, CDR2 SNTAGT, per germline. V was pared by 1 base and J by 8 bases, with 14 bases between. The length of the CDR3 is 14 residues. This CDR3 is CASSDFGDMGGYTF. DNA of the CDR3: TGTGCCAGCAGTGACTTTGGGGACATGGGCGGCTACACCTTC.

This chain uses TRBV9 with TRBJ2-2, with 7 bases identical to TRBD1. The CDR3 is 14 residues long. J gave up 7 bases and V 4 bases, and 7 bases lay outside the gene matches. Germline V gene data show CDR1 as SGDLS and CDR2 as YYNGEE. The DNA for the CDR3 is TGTGCCAGCAGCTCGAGACAGGGCGGCGGGGAGCTGTTTTTT. It yields the protein CASSSRQGGGELFF.

The rearrangement joins TRBV5-6 to TRBJ2-3; possible D gene TRBD1, 5 bases. Germline V gene lookup returns CDR1 SGHDT and CDR2 YYEEEE. The CDR3 spans 15 residues. V was cut by 3 bases and J by 5 bases, with 16 bases left in between. DNA of the CDR3: TGTGCCAGCAGCTGGGGCAGCCCCTACGGAGATACGCAGTATTTT. Translation gives CASSWGSPYGDTQYF.

The chain uses TRBV19 and TRBJ1-1; D might be TRBD1 (6 bases). This CDR3 is 14 amino acids long. Trimming cost V 1 base and J 8 bases, with 14 bases left between them. Germline lookup yields CDR1 LNHDA and CDR2 SQIVND (reference sequence). The CDR3 sequence is CASSIGAGAFEAFF. For the CDR3, the DNA is TGTGCCAGTAGTATAGGTGCAGGGGCCTTCGAAGCTTTCTTT.

The gene calls are TRBV10-3 and TRBJ1-4; 10 positions match TRBD1. Germline CDR1 ENHRY, CDR2 SYGVKD. The CDR3 consists of 14 residues. After removal of 6 bases from V and 10 bases from J, the junction contained 8 bases not matched to a gene. For the CDR3, the DNA is TGTGCCATCAGGGGTGGACAGGGGGATGGAAAACTGTTTTTT. Its translation: CAIRGGQGDGKLFF.